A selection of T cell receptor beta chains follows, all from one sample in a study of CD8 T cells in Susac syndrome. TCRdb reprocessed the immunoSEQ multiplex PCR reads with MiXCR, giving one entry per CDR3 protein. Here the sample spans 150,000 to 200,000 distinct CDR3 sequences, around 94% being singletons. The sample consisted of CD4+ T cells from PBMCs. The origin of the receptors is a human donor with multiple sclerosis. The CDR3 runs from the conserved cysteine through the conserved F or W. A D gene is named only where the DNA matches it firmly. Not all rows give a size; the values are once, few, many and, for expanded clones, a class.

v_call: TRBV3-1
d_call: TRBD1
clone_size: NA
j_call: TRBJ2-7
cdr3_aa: CASSSRDRGSYEQYF
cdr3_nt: TGTGCCAGCAGCAGTCGGGACAGGGGCTCCTACGAGCAGTACTTC

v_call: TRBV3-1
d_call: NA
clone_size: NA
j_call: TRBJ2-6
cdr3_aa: CASSQEGASGANVLTF
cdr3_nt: TGTGCCAGCAGCCAAGAAGGAGCCTCTGGGGCCAACGTCCTGACTTTC

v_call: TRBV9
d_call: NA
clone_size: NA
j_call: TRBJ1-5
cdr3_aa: CASSVDSDQPQHF
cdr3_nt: TGTGCCAGCAGCGTAGATAGTGATCAGCCCCAGCATTTT

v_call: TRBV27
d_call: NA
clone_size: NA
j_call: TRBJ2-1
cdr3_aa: CASRKGASSYNEQFF
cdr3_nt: TGTGCCAGCAGGAAGGGAGCGAGCTCCTACAATGAGCAGTTCTTC

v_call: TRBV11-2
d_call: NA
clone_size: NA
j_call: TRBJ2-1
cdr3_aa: CASSLGTRDEQFF
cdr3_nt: TGTGCCAGCAGCTTGGGTACTCGTGATGAGCAGTTCTTC

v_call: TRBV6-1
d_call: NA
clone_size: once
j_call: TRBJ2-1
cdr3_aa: CASSPDFNEQFF
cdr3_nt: TGTGCCAGCAGTCCCGACTTCAATGAGCAGTTCTTC

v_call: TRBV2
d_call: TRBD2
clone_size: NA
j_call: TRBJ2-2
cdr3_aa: CASRGLASVGELFF
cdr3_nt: TGTGCCAGCCGGGGACTAGCTTCAGTCGGGGAGCTGTTTTTT

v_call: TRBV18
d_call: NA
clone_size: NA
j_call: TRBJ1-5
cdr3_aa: CASSLSTGTNQPQHF
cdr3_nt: TGTGCCAGCTCACTTTCAACAGGGACCAATCAGCCCCAGCATTTT

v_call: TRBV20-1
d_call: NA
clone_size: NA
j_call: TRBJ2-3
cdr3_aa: CSARDTHPYTQYF
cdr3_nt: TGCAGTGCTAGAGACACTCACCCTTATACGCAGTATTTT

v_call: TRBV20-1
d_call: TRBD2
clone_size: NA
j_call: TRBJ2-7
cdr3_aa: CSAYSTSGTSYEQYF
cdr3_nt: TGCAGTGCGTATTCTACTAGCGGGACGTCCTACGAGCAGTACTTC